This T cell receptor beta chain was obtained from a study of blood T cell repertoires in COVID-19. As for the study in general: The study drew acute and convalescent COVID-19 samples from the United States, Italy and Spain.

Measured with immunoSEQ multiplex PCR; TCRdb has only the in-frame clones, and not every one. The repertoire holds roughly 69,000 clones, with over 65% as singletons. CDR1 is GTSNPN, CDR2 SVGIG, per germline (reference sequence). The V end lost 1 base, the J end lost 4 bases, and 8 bases lay between the germline ends. The CDR3 is made up of 13 amino acids. The sequencing input was peripheral blood. The chain joins TRBV30 to TRBJ1-3; maybe TRBD1 (5 bases). This TCR derives from a man aged 55 to 70 with COVID-19, enrolled during active disease. CDR3 loop: CAWSAGAGNTIYF. The CDR3 nucleotides read TGTGCCTGGAGTGCTGGGGCAGGAAACACCATATATTTT. Together with reference TRBV30 and TRBJ1-3, the CDR3 gives the full variable domain: SQTIHQWPATLVQPVGSPLSLECTVEGTSNPNLYWYRQAAGRGLQLLFYSVGIGQISSEVPQNLSASRPQDRQFILSSKKLLLSDSGFYLCAWSAGAGNTIYFGEGSWLTVV.